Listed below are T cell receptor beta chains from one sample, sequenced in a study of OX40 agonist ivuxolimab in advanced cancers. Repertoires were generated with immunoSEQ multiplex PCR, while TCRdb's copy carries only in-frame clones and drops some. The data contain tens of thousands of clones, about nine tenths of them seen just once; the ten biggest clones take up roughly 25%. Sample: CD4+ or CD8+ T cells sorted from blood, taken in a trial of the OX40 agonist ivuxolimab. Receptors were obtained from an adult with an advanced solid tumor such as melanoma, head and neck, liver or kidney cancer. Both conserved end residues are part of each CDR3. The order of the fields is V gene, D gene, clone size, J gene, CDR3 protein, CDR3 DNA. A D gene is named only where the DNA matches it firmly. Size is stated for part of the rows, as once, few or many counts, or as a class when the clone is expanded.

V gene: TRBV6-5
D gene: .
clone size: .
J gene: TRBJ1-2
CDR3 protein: CASSSLEGRSYGYTF
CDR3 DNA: TGTGCCAGCAGTTCACTCGAGGGACGGAGCTATGGCTACACCTTC

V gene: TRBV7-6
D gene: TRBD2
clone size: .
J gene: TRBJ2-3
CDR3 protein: CASSLVAGGTSTDTQYF
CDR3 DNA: TGTGCCAGCAGCTTAGTTGCGGGAGGAACTAGCACAGATACGCAGTATTTT

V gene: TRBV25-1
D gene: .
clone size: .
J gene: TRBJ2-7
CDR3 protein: CASSDWTDYSSYEQYF
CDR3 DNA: TGTGCCAGCAGTGACTGGACGGATTACAGCTCCTACGAGCAGTACTTC

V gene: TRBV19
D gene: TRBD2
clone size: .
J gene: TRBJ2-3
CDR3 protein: CASSASGSSDTQYF
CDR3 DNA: TGTGCCAGTAGTGCCAGCGGGAGTTCAGATACGCAGTATTTT

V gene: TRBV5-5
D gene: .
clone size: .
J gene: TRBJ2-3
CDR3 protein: CASSLVFRITDTQYF
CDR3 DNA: TGTGCCAGCAGCTTGGTATTTAGGATCACAGATACGCAGTATTTT

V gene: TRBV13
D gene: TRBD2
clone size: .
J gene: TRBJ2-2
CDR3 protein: CASSLVNPSGKNTGELFF
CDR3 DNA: TGTGCCAGCAGCTTAGTAAACCCTAGCGGGAAGAACACCGGGGAGCTGTTTTTT

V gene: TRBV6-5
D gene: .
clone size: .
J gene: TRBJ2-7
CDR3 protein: CASSSRRNYEQYF
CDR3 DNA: TGTGCCAGCAGCAGCCGGCGGAACTACGAGCAGTACTTC

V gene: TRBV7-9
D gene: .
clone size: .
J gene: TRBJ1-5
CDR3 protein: CASSLVEDQPQHF
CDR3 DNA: TGTGCCAGCAGCTTAGTCGAGGATCAGCCCCAGCATTTT

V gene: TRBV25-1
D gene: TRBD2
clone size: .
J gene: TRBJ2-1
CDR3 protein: CASSEPQGLAGLYNEQFF
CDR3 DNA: TGTGCCAGCAGTGAACCCCAGGGCCTAGCGGGATTATACAATGAGCAGTTCTTC

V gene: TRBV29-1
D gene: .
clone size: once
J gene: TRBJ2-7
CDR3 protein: CSVETGRGAGGSYEQYF
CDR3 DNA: TGCAGCGTTGAAACCGGCCGGGGGGCAGGGGGCTCCTACGAGCAGTACTTC

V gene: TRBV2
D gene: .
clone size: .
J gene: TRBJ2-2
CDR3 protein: CASGFRGTGGELFF
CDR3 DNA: TGTGCCAGCGGTTTCCGCGGGACTGGCGGGGAGCTGTTTTTT

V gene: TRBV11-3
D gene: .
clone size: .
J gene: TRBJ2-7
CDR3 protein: CASSFGQPYEQYF
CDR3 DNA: TGTGCCAGCAGCTTTGGACAGCCCTACGAGCAGTACTTC

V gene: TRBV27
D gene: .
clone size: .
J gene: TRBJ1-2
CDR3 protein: CASSPSDYGYTF
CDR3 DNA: TGTGCCAGCAGCCCCAGCGACTATGGCTACACCTTC